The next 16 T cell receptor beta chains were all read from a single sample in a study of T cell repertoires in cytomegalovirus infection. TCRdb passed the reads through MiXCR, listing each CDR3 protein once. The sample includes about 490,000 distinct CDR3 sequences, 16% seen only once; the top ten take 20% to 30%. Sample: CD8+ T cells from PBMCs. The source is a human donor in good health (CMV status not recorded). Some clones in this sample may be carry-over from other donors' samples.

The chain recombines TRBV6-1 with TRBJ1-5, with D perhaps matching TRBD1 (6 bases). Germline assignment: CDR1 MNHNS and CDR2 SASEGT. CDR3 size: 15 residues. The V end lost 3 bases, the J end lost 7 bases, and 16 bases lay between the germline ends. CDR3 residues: CASSEGGGANQPQHF. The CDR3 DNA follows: TGTGCCAGCAGTGAGGGGGGGGGGGCAAACCAGCCCCAGCATTTT.

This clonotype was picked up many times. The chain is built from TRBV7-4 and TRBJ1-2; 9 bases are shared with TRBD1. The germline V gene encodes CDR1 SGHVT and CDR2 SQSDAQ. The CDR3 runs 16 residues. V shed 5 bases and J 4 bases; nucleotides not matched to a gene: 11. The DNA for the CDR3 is TGTGCCAGCAGCCCTCATTCGGGACAGGGCCCCTATGGCTACACCTTC. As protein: CASSPHSGQGPYGYTF.

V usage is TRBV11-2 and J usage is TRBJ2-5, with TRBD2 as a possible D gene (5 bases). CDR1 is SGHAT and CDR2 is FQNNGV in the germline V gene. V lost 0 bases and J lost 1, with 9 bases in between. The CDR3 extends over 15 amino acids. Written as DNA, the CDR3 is TGTGCCAGCAGCTTAGATCCGGGGATCCAAGAGACCCAGTACTTC. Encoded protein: CASSLDPGIQETQYF.

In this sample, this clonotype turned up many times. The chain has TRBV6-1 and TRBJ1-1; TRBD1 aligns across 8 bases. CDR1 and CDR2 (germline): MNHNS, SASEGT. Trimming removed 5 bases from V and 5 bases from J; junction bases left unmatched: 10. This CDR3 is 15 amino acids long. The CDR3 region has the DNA TGTGCCAGCAGTTCACCCCGGACAGGGAGGACTGAAGCTTTCTTT. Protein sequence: CASSSPRTGRTEAFF.

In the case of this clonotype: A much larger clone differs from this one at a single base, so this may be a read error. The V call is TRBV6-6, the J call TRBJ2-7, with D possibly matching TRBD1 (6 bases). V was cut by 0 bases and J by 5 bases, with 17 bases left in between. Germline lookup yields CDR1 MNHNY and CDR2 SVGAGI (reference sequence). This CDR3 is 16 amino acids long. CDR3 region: CASSYSMGAAVHEQYF. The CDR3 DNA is TGTGCCAGCAGTTACTCGATGGGGGCAGCTGTCCACGAGCAGTACTTC.

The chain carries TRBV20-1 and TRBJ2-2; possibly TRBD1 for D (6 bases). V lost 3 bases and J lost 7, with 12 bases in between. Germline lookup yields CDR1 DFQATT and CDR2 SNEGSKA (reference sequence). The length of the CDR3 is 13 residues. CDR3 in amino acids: CSASHPGVGELFF. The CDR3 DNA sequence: TGCAGTGCTAGCCACCCAGGGGTCGGGGAGCTGTTTTTT.

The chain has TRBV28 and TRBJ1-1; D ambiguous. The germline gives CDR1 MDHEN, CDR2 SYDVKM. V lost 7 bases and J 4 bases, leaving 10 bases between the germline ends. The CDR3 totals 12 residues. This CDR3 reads CASNPTGTEAFF. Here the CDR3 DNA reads TGTGCCAGCAACCCTACGGGCACTGAAGCTTTCTTT.

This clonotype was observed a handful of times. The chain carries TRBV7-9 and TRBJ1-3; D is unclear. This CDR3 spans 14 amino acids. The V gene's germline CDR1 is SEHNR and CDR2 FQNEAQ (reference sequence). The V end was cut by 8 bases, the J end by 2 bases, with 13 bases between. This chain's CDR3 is CASAPPGPGNTIYF. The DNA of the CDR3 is TGTGCCAGCGCCCCCCCCGGGCCTGGAAACACCATATATTTT.

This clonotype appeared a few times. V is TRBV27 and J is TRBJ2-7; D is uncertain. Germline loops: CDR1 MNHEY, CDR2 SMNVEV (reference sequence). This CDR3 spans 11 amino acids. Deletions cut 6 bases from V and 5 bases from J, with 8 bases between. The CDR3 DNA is TGTGCCAGCAGGGGGTCTCACGAGCAGTACTTC. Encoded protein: CASRGSHEQYF.

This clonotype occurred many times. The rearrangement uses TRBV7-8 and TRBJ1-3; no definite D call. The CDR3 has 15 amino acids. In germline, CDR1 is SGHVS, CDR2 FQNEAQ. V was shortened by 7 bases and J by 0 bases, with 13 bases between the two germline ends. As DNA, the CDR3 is TGTGCCAGCACCTTGGGGAGGAGCTCTGGAAACACCATATATTTT. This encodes CASTLGRSSGNTIYF. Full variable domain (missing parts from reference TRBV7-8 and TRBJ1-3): GAGVSQSPRYKVAKRGQDVALRCDPISGHVSLFWYQQALGQGPEFLTYFQNEAQLDKSGLPSDRFFAERPEGSVSTLKIQRTQQEDSAVYLCASTLGRSSGNTIYFGEGSWLTVV.

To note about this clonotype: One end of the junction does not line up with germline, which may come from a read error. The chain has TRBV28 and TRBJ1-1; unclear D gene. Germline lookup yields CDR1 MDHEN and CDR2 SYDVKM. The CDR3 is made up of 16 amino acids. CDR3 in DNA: TGTGCCATCAGTTTATCGGCGGGCCACCTGAACACTGAAGCTTTCTTT. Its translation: CAISLSAGHLNTEAFF.

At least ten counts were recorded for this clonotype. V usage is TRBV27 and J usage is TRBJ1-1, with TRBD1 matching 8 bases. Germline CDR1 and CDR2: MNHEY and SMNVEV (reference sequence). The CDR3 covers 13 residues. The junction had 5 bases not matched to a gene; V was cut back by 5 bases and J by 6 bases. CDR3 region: CASSGQGQAEAFF. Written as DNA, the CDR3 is TGTGCCAGCAGTGGACAGGGTCAGGCTGAAGCTTTCTTT.

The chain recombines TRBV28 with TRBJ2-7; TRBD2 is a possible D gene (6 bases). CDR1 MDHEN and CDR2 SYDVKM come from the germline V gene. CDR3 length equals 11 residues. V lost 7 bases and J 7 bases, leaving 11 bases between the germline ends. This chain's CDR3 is CASTLAEEQYF. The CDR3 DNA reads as TGTGCCAGCACACTAGCTGAAGAGCAGTACTTC.

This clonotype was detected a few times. The CDR3: CASSQAAGTSGYNEQFF. CDR3 sequence (DNA): TGTGCCAGCAGCCAAGCTGCGGGGACTAGCGGTTACAATGAGCAGTTCTTC. The chain joins TRBV4-2 to TRBJ2-1; 11 bases fit TRBD2. The CDR3 runs to 17 residues. The germline gives CDR1 LGHNA, CDR2 YNFKEQ. V gave up 1 base and J gave up 4 bases; unmatched junction bases: 6.

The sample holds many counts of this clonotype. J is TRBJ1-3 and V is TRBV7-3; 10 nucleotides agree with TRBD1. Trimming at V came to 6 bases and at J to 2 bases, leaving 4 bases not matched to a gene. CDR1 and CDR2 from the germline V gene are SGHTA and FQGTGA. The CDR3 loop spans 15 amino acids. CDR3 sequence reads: CASSLGTGAGNTIYF. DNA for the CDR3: TGTGCCAGCAGTTTAGGGACAGGGGCTGGAAACACCATATATTTT.

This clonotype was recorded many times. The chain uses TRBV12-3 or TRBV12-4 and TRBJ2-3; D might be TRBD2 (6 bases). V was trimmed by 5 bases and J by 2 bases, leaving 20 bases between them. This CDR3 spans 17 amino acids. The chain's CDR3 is CASSPPRAGEDTDTQYF. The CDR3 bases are TGTGCCAGCAGTCCCCCCCGGGCCGGGGAGGACACAGATACGCAGTATTTT.